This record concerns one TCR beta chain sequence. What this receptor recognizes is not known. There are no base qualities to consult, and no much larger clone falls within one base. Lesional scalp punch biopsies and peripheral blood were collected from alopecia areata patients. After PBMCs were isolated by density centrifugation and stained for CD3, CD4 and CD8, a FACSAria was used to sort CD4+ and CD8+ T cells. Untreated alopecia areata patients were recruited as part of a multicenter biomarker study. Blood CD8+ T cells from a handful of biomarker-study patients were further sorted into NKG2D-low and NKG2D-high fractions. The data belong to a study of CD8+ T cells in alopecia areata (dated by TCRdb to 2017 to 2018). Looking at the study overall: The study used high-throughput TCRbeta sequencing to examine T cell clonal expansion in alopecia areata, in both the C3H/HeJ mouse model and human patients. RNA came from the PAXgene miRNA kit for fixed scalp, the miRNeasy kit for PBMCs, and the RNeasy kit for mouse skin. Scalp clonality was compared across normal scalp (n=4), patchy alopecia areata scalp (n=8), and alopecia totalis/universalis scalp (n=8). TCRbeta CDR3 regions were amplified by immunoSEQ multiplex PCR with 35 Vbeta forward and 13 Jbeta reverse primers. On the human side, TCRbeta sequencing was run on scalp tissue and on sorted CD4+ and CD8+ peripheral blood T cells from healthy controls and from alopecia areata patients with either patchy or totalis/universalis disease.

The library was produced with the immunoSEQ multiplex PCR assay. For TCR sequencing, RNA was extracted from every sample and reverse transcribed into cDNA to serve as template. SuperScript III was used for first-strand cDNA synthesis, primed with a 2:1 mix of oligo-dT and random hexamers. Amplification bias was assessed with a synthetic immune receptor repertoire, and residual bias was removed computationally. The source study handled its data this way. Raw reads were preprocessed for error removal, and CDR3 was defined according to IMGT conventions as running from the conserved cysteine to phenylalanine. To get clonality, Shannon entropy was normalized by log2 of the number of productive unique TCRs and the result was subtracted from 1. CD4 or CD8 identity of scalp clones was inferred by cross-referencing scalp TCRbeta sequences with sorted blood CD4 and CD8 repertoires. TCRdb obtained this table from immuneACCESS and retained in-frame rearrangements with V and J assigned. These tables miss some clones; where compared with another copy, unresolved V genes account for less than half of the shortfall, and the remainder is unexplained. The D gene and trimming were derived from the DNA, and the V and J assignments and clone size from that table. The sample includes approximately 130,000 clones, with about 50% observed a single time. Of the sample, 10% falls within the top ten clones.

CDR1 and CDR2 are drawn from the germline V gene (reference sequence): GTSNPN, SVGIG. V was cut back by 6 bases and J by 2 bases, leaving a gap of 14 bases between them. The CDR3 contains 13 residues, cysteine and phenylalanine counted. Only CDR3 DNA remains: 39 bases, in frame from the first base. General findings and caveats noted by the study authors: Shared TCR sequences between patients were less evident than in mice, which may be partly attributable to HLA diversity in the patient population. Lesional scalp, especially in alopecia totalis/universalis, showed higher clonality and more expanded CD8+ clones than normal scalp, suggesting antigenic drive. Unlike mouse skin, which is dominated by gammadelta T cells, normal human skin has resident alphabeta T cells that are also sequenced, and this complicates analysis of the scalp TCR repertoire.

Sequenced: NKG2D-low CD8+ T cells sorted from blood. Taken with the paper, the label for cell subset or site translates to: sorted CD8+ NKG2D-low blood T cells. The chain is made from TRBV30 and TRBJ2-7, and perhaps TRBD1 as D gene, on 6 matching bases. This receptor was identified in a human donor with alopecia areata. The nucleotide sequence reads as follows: TGTGCCTGTATCGGACAGTTAACCTACGAGCAGTACTTC. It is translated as CACIGQLTYEQYF.